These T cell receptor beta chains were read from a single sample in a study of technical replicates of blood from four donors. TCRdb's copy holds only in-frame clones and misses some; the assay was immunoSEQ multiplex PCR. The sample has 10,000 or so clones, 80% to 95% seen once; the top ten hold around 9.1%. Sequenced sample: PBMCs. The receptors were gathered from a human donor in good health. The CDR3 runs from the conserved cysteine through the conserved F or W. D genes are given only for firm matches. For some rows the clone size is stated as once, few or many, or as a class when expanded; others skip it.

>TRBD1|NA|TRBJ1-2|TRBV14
TGTGCCAGCAGCCCACAGGGGTGGGATGGCTACACCTTC
CASSPQGWDGYTF
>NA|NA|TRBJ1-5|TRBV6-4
TGTGCCAGCAGTGAACGGTATAGCAATCAGCCCCAGCATTTT
CASSERYSNQPQHF
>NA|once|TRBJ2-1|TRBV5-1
TGCGCCAGCAGCTTGGTTTCAGGGACTTTAAACTACAATGAGCAGTTCTTC
CASSLVSGTLNYNEQFF
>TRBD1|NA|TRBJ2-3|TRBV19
TGTGCCAGTAGTTTAGGACAGGGGCCAGATACGCAGTATTTT
CASSLGQGPDTQYF
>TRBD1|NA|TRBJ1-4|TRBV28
TGTGCCAGCAGTCCAGCCGGGACAGGGGGAGAAAAACTGTTTTTT
CASSPAGTGGEKLFF
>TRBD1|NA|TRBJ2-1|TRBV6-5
TGTGCCAGCAGTGCCGGACAGGGGGCCTACAATGAGCAGTTCTTC
CASSAGQGAYNEQFF
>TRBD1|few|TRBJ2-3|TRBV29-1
TGCAGCGTGAAGCGACAGGGGGGCGAGACAGATACGCAGTATTTT
CSVKRQGGETDTQYF
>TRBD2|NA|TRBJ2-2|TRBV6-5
TGTGCCAGCAGTTTAGCGGGAGGGTACACCGGGGAGCTGTTTTTT
CASSLAGGYTGELFF
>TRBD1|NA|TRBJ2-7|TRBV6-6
TGTGCCAGCAGTTACCAGGGACAGGCCAACTCCTACGAGCAGTACTTC
CASSYQGQANSYEQYF
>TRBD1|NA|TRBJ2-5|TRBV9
TGTGCCAGCAGCGCGACAGGGACGTACCAAGAGACCCAGTACTTC
CASSATGTYQETQYF
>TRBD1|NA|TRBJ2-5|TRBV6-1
TGTGCCAGCAGGGACGACAGGGACGTAGAGACCCAGTACTTC
CASRDDRDVETQYF
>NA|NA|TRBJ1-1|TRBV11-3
TGTGCCAGCAGTCTAGACAGTGTGAACACTGAAGCTTTCTTT
CASSLDSVNTEAFF
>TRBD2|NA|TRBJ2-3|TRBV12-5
TGTGCTAGTGGCTTCTTGGGAGGGCCGGATACGCAGTATTTT
CASGFLGGPDTQYF
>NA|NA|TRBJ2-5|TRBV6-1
TGTGCCAGCGGGGCAGGGCAGTCGGAGACCCAGTACTTC
CASGAGQSETQYF
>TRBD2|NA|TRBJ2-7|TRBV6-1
TGTGCCAGCAGTGAAGGACTAGCGGGATCCTACGAGCAGTACTTC
CASSEGLAGSYEQYF
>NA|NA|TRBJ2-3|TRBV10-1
TGCGCCAGCAGTGAGTATCGGGAGCTGGATACGCAGTATTTT
CASSEYRELDTQYF
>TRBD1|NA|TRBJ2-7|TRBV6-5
TGTGCCAGCAGTCGGACAGGGGAAACCTACGAGCAGTACTTC
CASSRTGETYEQYF
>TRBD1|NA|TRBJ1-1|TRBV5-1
TGCGCCAGCAGCCACCCTCCGGGACAGGTCATGAACACTGAAGCTTTCTTT
CASSHPPGQVMNTEAFF
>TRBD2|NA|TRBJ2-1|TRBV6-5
TGTGCCAGCAGCCGGGCTAGCGGTACGGATGAGCAGTTCTTC
CASSRASGTDEQFF
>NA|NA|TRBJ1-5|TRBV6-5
TGTGCCAGCAGTTGGAACCGGGAAAAAAATCAGCCCCAGCATTTT
CASSWNREKNQPQHF
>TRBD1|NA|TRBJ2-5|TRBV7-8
TGTGCCAGCAGCCCGCCGAGGTTTCGGACAGGACAGCAAGAGACCCAGTACTTC
CASSPPRFRTGQQETQYF
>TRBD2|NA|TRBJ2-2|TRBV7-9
TGTGCCAGCAGCCCTCCTACTAGCGGGAACACCGGGGAGCTGTTTTTT
CASSPPTSGNTGELFF
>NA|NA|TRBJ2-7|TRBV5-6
TGTGCCAGCAGTTACGCACCCGGAGGCCAATCTGCCGAGCAGTACTTC
CASSYAPGGQSAEQYF
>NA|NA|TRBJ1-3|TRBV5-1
TGCGCCAGCAGCTCCGACACTTACTCTGGAAACACCATATATTTT
CASSSDTYSGNTIYF
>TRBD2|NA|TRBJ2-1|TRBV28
TGTGCCTCCAGGCCGGCGGGAGCAGCCTACAATGAGCAGTTCTTC
CASRPAGAAYNEQFF
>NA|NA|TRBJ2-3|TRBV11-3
TGTGCCAGCAGCGTAGGCGTGGGCAGCCGTCCTCTAAATACGCAGTATTTT
CASSVGVGSRPLNTQYF
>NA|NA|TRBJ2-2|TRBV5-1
TGCGCCAGCAGCTCCGACAGGTTGACCGGGGAGCTGTTTTTT
CASSSDRLTGELFF
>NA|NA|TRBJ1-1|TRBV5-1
TGCGCCAGCAGCTTGGTCATGAACACTGAAGCTTTCTTT
CASSLVMNTEAFF
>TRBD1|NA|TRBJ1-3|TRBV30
TGTGCCGGCAACAGGGGTTCGTGGGGTGGAAACACCATATATTTT
CAGNRGSWGGNTIYF
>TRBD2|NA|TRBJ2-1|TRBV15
TGTGCCACCAGCGGAGGGACTAGCGGGAGAGGCTGGCAGTTCTTC
CATSGGTSGRGWQFF
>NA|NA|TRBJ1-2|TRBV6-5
TGTGCCAGCAGGGAGGGGACCGCGAGAGGCGGCTACACCTTC
CASREGTARGGYTF
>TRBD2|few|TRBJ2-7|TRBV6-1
TGTGCCAGCAGTGAAGGGGGAGGGGCCTACGAGCAGTACTTC
CASSEGGGAYEQYF
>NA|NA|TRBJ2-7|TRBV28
TGTGCCAGCAGTTCTTCAGGGTTTCACGAGCAGTACTTC
CASSSSGFHEQYF
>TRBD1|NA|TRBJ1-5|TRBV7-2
TGTGCCAGCAGCGTAGACTCAACAGGGGCCTCAGGGTCCCAGCATTTT
CASSVDSTGASGSQHF
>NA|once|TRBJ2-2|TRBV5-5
TGTGCCAGCAGCCAGATCGCTTTTGGGGCTAGCGAGCCCGCCGGGGAGCTGTTTTTT
CASSQIAFGASEPAGELFF
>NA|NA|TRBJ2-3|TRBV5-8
TGTGCCAGCAGCTTGTTCGGGGTTAGCACAGATACGCAGTATTTT
CASSLFGVSTDTQYF
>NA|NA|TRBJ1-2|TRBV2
TGTGCCAGCAGTGAAGCGCACCAGGCAAATGGCTACACCTTC
CASSEAHQANGYTF
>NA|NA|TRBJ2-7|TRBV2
TGTGCCAGCGGACGATCGGGAGCCTACGAGCAGTACTTC
CASGRSGAYEQYF
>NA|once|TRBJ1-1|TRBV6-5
TGTGCCAGCAGTTACTTTGGGGGGGAAGCTTTCTTT
CASSYFGGEAFF
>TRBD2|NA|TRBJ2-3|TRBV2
TGTGCCAGCGGCGGACTAGCGGGAGTGGATACGCAGTATTTT
CASGGLAGVDTQYF
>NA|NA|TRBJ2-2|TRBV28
TGTGCCAGCAGTTTCCCCCTGTTGACAGCCAAAAACACCGGGGAGCTGTTTTTT
CASSFPLLTAKNTGELFF
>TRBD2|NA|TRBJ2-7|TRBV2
TGTGCCAGCGGGGGGGGCGCTAGCGGGATAACCTACGAGCAGTACTTC
CASGGGASGITYEQYF
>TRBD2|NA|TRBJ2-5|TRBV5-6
TGTGCCAGCAGCTTTAGGACTAGCGAACAGACCCAGTACTTC
CASSFRTSEQTQYF
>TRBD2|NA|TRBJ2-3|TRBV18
TGTGCCAGCTCACGGGACGGGACTAGCGTGGATACGCAGTATTTT
CASSRDGTSVDTQYF
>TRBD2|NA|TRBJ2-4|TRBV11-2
TGTGCCAGCAGCGGCCGGAGGACTAGCGGGAGGGGAGCCAAAAACATTCAGTACTTC
CASSGRRTSGRGAKNIQYF
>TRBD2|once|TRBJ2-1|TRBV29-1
TGCAGCGCAAGATCGCTTCCGGGACTAGGGTGGAATGAGCAGTTCTTC
CSARSLPGLGWNEQFF
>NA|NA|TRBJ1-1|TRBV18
TGTGCCAGCTCATCATCGCAAGCTTTTGAGGCTTTCTTT
CASSSSQAFEAFF
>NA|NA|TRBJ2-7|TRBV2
TGTGCCAGCAGTAAATCAGGGTACGAGCAGTACTTC
CASSKSGYEQYF
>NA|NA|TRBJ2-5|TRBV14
TGTGCCAGCAGCCATCGGGCGGAGGGCCAAGAGACCCAGTACTTC
CASSHRAEGQETQYF
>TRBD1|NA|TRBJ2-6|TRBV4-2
TGTGCCAGCAGCCAAGCGGGACAGGGGGCATCTGGGGCCAACGTCCTGACTTTC
CASSQAGQGASGANVLTF
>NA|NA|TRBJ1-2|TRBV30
TGTGCCTGGAGCAGGGTCCTATTTGGTGGCTACACCTTC
CAWSRVLFGGYTF
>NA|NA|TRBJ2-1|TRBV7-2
TGTGCCAGCAGCCTGGGGAGATTCTATGAGCAGTTCTTC
CASSLGRFYEQFF
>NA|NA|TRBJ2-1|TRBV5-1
TGCGCCAGCAGCCTAACTACAGGGCCGAGCTCCTACAATGAGCAGTTCTTC
CASSLTTGPSSYNEQFF